A selection of T cell receptor beta chains follows, all from one sample in a study of cytomegalovirus exposure and HLA in healthy donors. Libraries were prepared by immunoSEQ multiplex PCR; TCRdb keeps only in-frame clonotypes and omits some of them. This sample has around 200,000 clones, with roughly 87% found just once. Specimen: PBMCs. Source of these receptors: a man between 40 and 49 years old in good health and CMV-seropositive. The CDR3 runs from the conserved cysteine through the conserved F or W. A D gene is named only where the DNA matches it firmly. Size is stated for part of the rows, as once, few or many counts, or as a class when the clone is expanded.

V gene	D gene	clone size	J gene	CDR3 protein	CDR3 DNA
TRBV5-6	TRBD2	once	TRBJ2-2	CASSLELGLAGVRELFF	TGTGCCAGCAGCTTGGAGTTGGGACTAGCGGGAGTGAGGGAGCTGTTTTTT
TRBV6-1	NA	NA	TRBJ2-2	CASKSSGELFF	TGTGCCAGCAAATCGAGCGGGGAGCTGTTTTTT
TRBV4-1	NA	NA	TRBJ2-5	CASSLLAGSLETQYF	TGCGCCAGCAGCCTTCTGGCCGGGAGCCTAGAGACCCAGTACTTC
TRBV4-2	TRBD2	NA	TRBJ2-3	CASSQDREGLASTDTQYF	TGTGCCAGCAGCCAAGATAGGGAGGGACTCGCTAGCACAGATACGCAGTATTTT
TRBV14	TRBD2	NA	TRBJ2-2	CASSPGLARAVGGELFF	TGTGCCAGCAGCCCGGGACTAGCGAGAGCTGTTGGCGGGGAGCTGTTTTTT
TRBV18	TRBD2	NA	TRBJ2-7	CASSIGSSGSSSYEQYF	TGTGCCAGCTCAATCGGGTCTAGCGGATCGAGCTCCTACGAGCAGTACTTC
TRBV19	TRBD1	once	TRBJ1-5	CASGGQGYQPQHF	TGTGCCAGTGGGGGACAGGGCTATCAGCCCCAGCATTTT
TRBV27	TRBD2	NA	TRBJ2-7	CASSWIAGDGEQYF	TGTGCCAGCAGTTGGATAGCGGGAGACGGGGAGCAGTACTTC
TRBV30	NA	few	TRBJ1-2	CASRGPLANYGYTF	TGTGCCTCCAGAGGGCCGTTAGCTAACTATGGCTACACCTTC
TRBV13	TRBD2	NA	TRBJ2-1	CASSTRTSGHEQFF	TGTGCCAGCAGCACTCGGACTAGCGGGCATGAGCAGTTCTTC
TRBV4-2	NA	once	TRBJ2-3	CASSFHSEGTDTQYF	TGTGCCAGCAGCTTTCACAGTGAAGGCACAGATACGCAGTATTTT
TRBV6-1	TRBD2	NA	TRBJ2-1	CASTRLAWDEQFF	TGTGCCAGCACTAGACTAGCCTGGGATGAGCAGTTCTTC
TRBV10-2	TRBD1	NA	TRBJ2-2	CASSRGPGELFF	TGCGCCAGCAGTAGGGGGCCCGGGGAGCTGTTTTTT
TRBV7-2	TRBD2	NA	TRBJ2-3	CASSPRGRTSGRYTDTQYF	TGTGCCAGCAGCCCGAGGGGCCGGACTAGCGGGAGGTACACAGATACGCAGTATTTT